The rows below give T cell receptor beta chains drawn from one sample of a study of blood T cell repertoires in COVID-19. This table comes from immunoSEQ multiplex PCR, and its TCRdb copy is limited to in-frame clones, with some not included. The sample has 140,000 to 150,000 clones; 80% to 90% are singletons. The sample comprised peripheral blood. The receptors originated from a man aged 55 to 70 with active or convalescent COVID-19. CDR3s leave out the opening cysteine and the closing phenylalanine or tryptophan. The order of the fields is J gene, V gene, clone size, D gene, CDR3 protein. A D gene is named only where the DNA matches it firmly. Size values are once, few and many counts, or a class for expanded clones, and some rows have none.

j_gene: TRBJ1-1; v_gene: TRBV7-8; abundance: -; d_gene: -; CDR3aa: ASSLVSGASEAF
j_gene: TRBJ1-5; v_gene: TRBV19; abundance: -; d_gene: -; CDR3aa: ASSTHQGRGNQPQH
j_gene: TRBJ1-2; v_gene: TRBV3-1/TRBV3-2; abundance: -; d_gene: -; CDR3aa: ASSQGLRVNYGYT
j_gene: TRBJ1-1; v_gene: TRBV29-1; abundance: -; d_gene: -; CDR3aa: SAQGNTEAF
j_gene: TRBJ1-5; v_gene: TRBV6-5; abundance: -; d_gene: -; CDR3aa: ASSRGNQPQH
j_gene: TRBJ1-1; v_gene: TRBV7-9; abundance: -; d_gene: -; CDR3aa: ASSPRPGTEAF
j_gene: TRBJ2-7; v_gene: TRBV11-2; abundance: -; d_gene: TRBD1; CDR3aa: ASSLFRGLYEQY
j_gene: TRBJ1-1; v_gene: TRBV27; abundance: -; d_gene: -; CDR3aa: ASSFRQVNAEAF
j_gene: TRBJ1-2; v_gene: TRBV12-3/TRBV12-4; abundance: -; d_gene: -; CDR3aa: ASTDSYGYT
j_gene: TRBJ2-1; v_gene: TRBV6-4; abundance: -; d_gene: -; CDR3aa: ASSDRQGGVNEQF
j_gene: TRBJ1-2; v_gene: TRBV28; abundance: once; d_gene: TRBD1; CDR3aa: ATSGQGAGGYT
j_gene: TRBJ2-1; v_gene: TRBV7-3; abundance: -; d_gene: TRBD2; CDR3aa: ASSLSGSGDNEQF
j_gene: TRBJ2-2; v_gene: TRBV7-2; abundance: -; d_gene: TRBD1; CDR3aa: ASSPIGTANTGELF
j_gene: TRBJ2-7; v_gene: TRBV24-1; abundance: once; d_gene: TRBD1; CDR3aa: ATSDPQGANEQY
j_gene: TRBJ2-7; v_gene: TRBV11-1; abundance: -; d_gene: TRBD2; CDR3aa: ASSLSRTSRTDEQY
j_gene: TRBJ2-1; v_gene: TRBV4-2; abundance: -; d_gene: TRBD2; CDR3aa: ASSYGTSGIYEQF
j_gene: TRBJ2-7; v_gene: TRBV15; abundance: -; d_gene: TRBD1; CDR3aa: ATSRDRFSLGGHEQY
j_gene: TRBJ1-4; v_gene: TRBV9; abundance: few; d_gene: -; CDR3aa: ASSAEGHRTLF
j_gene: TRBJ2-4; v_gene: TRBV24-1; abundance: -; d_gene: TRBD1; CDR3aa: ATSDSGQGANIQY
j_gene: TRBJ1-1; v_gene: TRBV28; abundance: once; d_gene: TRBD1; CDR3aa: ASSLRTGGLNTEAF